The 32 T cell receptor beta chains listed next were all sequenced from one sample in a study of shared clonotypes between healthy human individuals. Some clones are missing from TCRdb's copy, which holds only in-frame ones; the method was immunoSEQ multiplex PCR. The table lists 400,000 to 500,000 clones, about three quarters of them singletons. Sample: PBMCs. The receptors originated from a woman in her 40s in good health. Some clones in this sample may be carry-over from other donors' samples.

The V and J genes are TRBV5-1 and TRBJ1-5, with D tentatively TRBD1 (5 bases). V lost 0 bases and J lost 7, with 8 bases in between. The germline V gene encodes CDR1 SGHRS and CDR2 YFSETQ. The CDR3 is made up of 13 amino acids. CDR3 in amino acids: CASSLDAGQPQHF. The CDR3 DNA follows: TGCGCCAGCAGCTTGGATGCAGGGCAGCCCCAGCATTTT. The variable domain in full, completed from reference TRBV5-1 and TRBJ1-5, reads KAGVTQTPRYLIKTRGQQVTLSCSPISGHRSVSWYQQTPGQGLQFLFEYFSETQRNKGNFPGRFSGRQFSNSRSEMNVSTLELGDSALYLCASSLDAGQPQHFGDGTRLSIL.

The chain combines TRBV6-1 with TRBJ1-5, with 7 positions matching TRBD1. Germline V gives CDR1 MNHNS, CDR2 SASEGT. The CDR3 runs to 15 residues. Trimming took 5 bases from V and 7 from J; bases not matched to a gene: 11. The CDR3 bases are TGTGCCAGCAGTCGAGACGAGACAGGGATCCAGCCCCAGCATTTT. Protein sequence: CASSRDETGIQPQHF.

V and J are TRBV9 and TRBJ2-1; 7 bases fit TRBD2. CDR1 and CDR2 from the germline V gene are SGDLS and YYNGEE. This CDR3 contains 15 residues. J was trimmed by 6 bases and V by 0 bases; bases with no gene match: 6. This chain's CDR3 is CASSVGGSTSNEQFF. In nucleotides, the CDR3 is TGTGCCAGCAGCGTAGGCGGGAGCACTAGCAATGAGCAGTTCTTC.

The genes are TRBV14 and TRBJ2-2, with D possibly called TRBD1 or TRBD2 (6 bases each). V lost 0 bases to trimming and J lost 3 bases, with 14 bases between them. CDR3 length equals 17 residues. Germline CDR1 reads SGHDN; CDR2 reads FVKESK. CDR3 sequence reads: CASSQDPWGAHTGELFF. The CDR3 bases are TGTGCCAGCAGCCAAGATCCGTGGGGGGCACACACCGGGGAGCTGTTTTTT.

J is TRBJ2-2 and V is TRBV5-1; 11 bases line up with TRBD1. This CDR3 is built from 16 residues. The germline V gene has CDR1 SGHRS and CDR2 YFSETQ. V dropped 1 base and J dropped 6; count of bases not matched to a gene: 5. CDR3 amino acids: CASSLTDRGLAGELFF. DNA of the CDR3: TGCGCCAGCAGCTTGACGGACAGGGGGCTGGCCGGGGAGCTGTTTTTT.

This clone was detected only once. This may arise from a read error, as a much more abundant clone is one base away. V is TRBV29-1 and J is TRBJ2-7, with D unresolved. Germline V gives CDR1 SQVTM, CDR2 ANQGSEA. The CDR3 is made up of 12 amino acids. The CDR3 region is CGVGPNAYEQYF. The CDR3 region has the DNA TGCGGCGTTGGTCCTAACGCCTACGAGCAGTACTTC.

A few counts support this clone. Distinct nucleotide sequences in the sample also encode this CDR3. CDR3 protein: CASSEAYEQYF. DNA for the CDR3: TGTGCCAGCAGTGAAGCCTACGAGCAGTACTTC. V usage is TRBV2 and J usage is TRBJ2-7; no definite D call. The ends were cut back, 0 bases at V and 3 bases at J, with 0 bases in the middle. This CDR3 is 11 amino acids long. Germline CDR1 SNHLY, CDR2 FYNNEI.

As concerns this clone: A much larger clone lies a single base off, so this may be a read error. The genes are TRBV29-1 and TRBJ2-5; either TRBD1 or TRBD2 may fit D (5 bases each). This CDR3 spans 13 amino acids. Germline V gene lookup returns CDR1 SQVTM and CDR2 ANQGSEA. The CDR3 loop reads CSAETGRWGTQYF. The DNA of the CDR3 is TGCAGCGCTGAAACGGGACGGTGGGGGACCCAGTACTTC.

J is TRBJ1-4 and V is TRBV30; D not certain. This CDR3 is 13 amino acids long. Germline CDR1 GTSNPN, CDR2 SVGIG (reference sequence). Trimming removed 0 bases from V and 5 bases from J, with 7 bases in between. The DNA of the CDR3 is TGTGCCTGGAGTGTAAATCACAATGAAAAACTGTTTTTT. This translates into CAWSVNHNEKLFF.

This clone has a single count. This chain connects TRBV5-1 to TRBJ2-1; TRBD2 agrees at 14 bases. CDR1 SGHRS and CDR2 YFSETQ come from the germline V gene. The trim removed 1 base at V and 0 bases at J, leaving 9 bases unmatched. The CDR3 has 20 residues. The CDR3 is CASSLLQGLAGVRSYNEQFF. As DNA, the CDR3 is TGCGCCAGCAGCTTGTTGCAGGGACTAGCGGGAGTTCGCTCCTACAATGAGCAGTTCTTC.

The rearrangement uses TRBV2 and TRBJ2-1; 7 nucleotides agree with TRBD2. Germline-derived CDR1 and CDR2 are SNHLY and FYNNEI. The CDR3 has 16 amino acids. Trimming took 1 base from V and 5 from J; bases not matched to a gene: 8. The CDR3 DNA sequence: TGTGCCAGCAGTGAAGGGGGCGGGAGAGCCCACAATGAGCAGTTCTTC. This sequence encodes CASSEGGGRAHNEQFF.

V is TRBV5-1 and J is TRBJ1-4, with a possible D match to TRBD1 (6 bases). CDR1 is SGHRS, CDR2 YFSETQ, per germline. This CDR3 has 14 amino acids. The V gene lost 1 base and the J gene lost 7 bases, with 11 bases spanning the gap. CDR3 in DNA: TGCGCCAGCAGCTTGCGGGGGGCTGGTGAAAAACTGTTTTTT. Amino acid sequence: CASSLRGAGEKLFF. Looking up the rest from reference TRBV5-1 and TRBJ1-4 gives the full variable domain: KAGVTQTPRYLIKTRGQQVTLSCSPISGHRSVSWYQQTPGQGLQFLFEYFSETQRNKGNFPGRFSGRQFSNSRSEMNVSTLELGDSALYLCASSLRGAGEKLFFGSGTQLSVL.

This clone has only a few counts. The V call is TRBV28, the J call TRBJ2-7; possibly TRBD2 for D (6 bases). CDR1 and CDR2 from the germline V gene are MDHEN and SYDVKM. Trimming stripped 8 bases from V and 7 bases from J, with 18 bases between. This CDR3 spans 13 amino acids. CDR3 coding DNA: TGTGCCAGCTTGGGGAGGAACACAGGAGAGCAGTACTTC. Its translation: CASLGRNTGEQYF.

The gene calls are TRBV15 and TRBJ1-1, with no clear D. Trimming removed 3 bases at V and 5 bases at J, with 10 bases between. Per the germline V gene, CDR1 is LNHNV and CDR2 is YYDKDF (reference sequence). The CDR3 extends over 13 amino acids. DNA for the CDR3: TGTGCCACCAGCAGGCCCTCGGGGACTGAAGCTTTCTTT. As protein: CATSRPSGTEAFF.

CDR3 sequence reads: CSGSENTGELFF. The CDR3, as DNA: TGCAGCGGAAGTGAGAACACCGGGGAGCTGTTTTTT. The V and J genes are TRBV29-1 and TRBJ2-2, with unresolved D. With 7 bases removed from V and 1 base from J, the gap between germline ends came to 7 bases. CDR1 is SQVTM and CDR2 is ANQGSEA in the germline V gene. This CDR3 contains 12 residues.

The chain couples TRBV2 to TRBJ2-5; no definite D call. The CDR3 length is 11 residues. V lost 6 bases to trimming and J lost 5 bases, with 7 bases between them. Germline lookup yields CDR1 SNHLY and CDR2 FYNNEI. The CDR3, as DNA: TGTGCCAGCAGATCGTGGGAGACCCAGTACTTC. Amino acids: CASRSWETQYF. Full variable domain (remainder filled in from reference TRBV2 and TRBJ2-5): EPEVTQTPSHQVTQMGQEVILRCVPISNHLYFYWYRQILGQKVEFLVSFYNNEISEKSEIFDDQFSVERPDGSNFTLKIRSTKLEDSAMYFCASRSWETQYFGPGTRLLVL.

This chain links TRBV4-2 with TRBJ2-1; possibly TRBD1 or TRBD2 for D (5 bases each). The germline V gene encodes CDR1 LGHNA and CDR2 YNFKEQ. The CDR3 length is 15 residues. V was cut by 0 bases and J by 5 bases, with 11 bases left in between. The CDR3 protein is CASSQDLVGDNEQFF. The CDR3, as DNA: TGTGCCAGCAGCCAAGATCTGGTGGGGGACAATGAGCAGTTCTTC.

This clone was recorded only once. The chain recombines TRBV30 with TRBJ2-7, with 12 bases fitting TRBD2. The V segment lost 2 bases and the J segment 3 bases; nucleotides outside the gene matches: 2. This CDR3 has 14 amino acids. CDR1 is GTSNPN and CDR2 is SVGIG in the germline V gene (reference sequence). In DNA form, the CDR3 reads TGTGCCTGGAGTCGACTAGCGGGAGTCTACGAGCAGTACTTC. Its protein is CAWSRLAGVYEQYF.

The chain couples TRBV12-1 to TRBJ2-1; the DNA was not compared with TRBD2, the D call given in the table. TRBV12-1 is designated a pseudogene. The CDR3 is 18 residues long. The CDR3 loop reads CASSLRASSGRAGDEQFF. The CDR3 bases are TGTGCCAGCAGCTTAAGGGCCAGTAGCGGGAGGGCCGGGGATGAGCAGTTCTTC.

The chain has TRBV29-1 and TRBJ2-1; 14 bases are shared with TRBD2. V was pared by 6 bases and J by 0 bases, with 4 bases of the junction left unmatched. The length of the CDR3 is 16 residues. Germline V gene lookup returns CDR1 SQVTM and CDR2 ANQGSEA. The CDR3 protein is CSVGGTSGSSYNEQFF. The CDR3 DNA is TGCAGCGTGGGCGGGACTAGCGGGAGCTCCTACAATGAGCAGTTCTTC.

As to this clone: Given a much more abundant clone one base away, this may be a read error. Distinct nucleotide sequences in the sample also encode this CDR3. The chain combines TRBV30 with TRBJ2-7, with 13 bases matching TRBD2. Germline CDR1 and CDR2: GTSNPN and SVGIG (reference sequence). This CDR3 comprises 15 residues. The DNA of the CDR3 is TGTGCTTGGAGTCTGGGACTAGCGGGATCCTACGAGCAGTACTTC. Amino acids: CAWSLGLAGSYEQYF.

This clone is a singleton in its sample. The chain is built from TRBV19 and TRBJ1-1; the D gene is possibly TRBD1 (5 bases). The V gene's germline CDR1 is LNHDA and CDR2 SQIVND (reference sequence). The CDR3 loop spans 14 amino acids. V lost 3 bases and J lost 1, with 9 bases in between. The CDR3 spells CASSIGHRNTEAFF. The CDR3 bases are TGTGCCAGTAGTATCGGACACAGGAACACTGAAGCTTTCTTT. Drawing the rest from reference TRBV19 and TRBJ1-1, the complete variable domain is DGGITQSPKYLFRKEGQNVTLSCEQNLNHDAMYWYRQDPGQGLRLIYYSQIVNDFQKGDIAEGYSVSREKKESFPLTVTSAQKNPTAFYLCASSIGHRNTEAFFGQGTRLTVV.

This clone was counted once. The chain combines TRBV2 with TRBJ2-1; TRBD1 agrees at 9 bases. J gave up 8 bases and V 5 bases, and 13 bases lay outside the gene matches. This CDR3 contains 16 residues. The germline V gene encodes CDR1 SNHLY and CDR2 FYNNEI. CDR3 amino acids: CASSYRGLFPNDEQFF. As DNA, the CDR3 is TGTGCCAGCAGTTACAGGGGGCTCTTCCCCAATGATGAGCAGTTCTTC.

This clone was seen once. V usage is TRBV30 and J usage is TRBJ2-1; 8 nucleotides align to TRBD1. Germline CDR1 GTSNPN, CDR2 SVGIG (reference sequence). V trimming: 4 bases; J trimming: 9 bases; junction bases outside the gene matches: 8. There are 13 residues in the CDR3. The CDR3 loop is CAWTGQGWGEQFF. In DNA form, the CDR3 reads TGTGCCTGGACAGGACAGGGCTGGGGTGAGCAGTTCTTC.

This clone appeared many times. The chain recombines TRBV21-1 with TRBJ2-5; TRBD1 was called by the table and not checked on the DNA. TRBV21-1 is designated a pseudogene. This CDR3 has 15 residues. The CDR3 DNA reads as TGTGCCAGGTGGGACAGGGGGTCGGGAGGGGAGACCCAGTACTTC. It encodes CARWDRGSGGETQYF.

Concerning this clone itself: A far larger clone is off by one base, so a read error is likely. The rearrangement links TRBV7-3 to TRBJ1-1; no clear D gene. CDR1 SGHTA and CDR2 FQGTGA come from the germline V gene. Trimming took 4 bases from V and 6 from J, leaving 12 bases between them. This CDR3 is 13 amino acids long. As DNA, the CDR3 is TGTGCCAGCAGCTCGCCCTACAGCGCTGAAGCTTTCTTT. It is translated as CASSSPYSAEAFF.

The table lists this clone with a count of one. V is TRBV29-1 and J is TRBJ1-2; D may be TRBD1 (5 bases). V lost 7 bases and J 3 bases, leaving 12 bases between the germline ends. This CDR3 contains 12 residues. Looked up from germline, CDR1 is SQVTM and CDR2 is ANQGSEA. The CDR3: CSGSGIHYGYTF. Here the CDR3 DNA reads TGCAGCGGATCAGGGATCCACTATGGCTACACCTTC.

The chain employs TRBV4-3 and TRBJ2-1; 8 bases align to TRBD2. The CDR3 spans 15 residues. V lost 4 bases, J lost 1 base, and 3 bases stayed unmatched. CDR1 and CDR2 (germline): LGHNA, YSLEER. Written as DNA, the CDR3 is TGCGCCAGCAGCCTCTTAGCGGGATCCTACAATGAGCAGTTCTTC. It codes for CASSLLAGSYNEQFF.

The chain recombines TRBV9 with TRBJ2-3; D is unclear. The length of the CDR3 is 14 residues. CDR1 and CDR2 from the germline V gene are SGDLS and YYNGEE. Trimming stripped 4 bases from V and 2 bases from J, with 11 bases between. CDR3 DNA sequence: TGTGCCAGCAGCACCTCGTTGGCCACAGATACGCAGTATTTT. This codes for CASSTSLATDTQYF. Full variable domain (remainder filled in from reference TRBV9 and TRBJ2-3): DSGVTQTPKHLITATGQRVTLRCSPRSGDLSVYWYQQSLDQGLQFLIQYYNGEERAKGNILERFSAQQFPDLHSELNLSSLELGDSALYFCASSTSLATDTQYFGPGTRLTVL.

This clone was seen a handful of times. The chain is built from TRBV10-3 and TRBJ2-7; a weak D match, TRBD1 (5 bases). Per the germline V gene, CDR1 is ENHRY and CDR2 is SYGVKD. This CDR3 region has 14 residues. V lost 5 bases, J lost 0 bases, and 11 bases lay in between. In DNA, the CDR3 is TGTGCCATCAGTTCTACAGGATTCTCCTACGAGCAGTACTTC. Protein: CAISSTGFSYEQYF.

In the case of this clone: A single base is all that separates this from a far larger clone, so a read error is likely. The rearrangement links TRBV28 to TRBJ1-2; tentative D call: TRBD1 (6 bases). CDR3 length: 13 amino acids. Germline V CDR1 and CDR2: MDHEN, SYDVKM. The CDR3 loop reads CATFQTGFDGHTF. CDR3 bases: TGTGCCACCTTTCAAACAGGGTTCGATGGCCACACCTTC.

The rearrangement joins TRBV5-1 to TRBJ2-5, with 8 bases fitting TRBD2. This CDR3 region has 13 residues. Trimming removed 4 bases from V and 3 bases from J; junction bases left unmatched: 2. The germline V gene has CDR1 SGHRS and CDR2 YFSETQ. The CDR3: CASSAGGKETQYF. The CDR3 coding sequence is TGCGCCAGCAGCGCGGGAGGCAAAGAGACCCAGTACTTC.